These 2 T cell receptor beta chains were all obtained from the same sample, sequenced in a study of regulatory T cells in long-lasting Graves disease. Building the TCR beta libraries relied on iRepertoire HTBI primers, and CDR3 regions underwent Arm-PCR. One entry per CDR3 protein results from TCRdb running MiXCR on the multiplex PCR reads. Among under 250,000 distinct CDR3 sequences listed, roughly 19% were seen once. Regarding time point: newly diagnosed GD, antithyroid drugs for less than 3 months. PBMCs provided the RNA from which the TCR library was made. The same sample was also studied in work on T cells in Graves' hyperthyroidism and ophthalmopathy.

The source was peripheral blood mononuclear cells (PBMCs), collected at new diagnosis, from a patient treated with antithyroid drugs. The source of these receptors is a woman in her 30s with Graves disease.

This clonotype was recorded at least ten times. J is TRBJ2-3 and V is TRBV11-2; no clear D. Germline V gene sequence: CDR1 SGHAT, CDR2 FQNNGV. The CDR3 spans 13 residues. Trimming pared 1 base from V and 4 bases from J, leaving 6 bases between. CDR3: CASSLGPSDTQYF. Written as DNA, the CDR3 is TGTGCCAGCAGCTTAGGTCCCTCAGATACGCAGTATTTT.

This clonotype has at least ten counts. V is TRBV18 and J is TRBJ1-1; D is possibly TRBD1 (6 bases). Germline V lookup: CDR1 KGHSH, CDR2 LQKENI. V was cut by 2 bases and J by 4 bases, with 11 bases left in between. The length of the CDR3 is 14 residues. CDR3: CASSPGRGGTEAFF. The CDR3, as DNA: TGTGCCAGCTCACCAGGCAGGGGAGGCACTGAAGCTTTCTTT.